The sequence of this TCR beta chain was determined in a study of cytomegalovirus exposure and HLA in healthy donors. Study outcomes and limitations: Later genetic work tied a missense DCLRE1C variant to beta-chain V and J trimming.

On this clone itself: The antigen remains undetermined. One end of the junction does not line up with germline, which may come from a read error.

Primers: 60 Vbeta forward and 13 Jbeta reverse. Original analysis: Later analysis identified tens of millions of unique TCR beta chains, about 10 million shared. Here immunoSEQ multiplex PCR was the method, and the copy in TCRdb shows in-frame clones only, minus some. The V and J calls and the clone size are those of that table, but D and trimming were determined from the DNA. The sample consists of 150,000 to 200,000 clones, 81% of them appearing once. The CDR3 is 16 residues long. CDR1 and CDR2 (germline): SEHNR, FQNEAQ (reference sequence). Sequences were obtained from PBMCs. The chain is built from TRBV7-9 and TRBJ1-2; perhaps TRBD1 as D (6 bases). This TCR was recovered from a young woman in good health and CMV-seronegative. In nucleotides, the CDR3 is TGTTCCAGCAGCTTAGGCCTGGGACAAGATAACTATGGCTACACCTTC. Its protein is CSSSLGLGQDNYGYTF.